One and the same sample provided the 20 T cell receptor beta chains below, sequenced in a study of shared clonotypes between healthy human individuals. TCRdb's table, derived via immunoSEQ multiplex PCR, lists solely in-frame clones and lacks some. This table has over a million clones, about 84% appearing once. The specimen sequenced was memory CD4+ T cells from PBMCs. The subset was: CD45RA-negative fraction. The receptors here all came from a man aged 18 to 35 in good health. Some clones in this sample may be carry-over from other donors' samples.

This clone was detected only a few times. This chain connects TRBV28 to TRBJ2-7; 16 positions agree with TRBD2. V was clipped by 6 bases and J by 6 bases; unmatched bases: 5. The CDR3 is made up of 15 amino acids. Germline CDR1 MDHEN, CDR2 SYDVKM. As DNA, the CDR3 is TGTGCCAGCAGGACCGGGACTAGCGGGAGGGTCGAGCAGTACTTC. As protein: CASRTGTSGRVEQYF.

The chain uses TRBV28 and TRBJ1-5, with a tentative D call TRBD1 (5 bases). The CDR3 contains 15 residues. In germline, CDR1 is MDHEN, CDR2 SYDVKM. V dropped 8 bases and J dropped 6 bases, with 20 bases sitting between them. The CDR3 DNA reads TGTGCCAGCGTATTGGTGTCCGGGGCCCCTCAGCCCCAGCATTTT. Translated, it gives CASVLVSGAPQPQHF.

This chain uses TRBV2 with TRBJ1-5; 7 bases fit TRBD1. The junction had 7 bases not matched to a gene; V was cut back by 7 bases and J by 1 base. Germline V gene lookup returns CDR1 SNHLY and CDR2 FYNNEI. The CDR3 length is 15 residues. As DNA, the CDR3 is TGTGCCAGCACCGCAGACAGGGCAAGCAATCAGCCCCAGCATTTT. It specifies CASTADRASNQPQHF.

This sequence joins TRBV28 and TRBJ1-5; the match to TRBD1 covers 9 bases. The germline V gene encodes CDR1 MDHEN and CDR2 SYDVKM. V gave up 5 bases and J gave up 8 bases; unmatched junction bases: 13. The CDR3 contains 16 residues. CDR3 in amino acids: CASSKGQGSVLKPQHF. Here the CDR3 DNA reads TGTGCCAGCAGTAAAGGACAGGGGAGTGTATTGAAGCCCCAGCATTTT.

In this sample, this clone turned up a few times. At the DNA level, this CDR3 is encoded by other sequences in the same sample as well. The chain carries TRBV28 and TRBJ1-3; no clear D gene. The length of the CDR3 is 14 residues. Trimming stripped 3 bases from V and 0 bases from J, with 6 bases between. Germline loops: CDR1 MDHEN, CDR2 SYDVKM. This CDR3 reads CASSLGSSGNTIYF. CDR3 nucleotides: TGTGCCAGCAGTTTGGGCAGCTCTGGAAACACCATATATTTT.

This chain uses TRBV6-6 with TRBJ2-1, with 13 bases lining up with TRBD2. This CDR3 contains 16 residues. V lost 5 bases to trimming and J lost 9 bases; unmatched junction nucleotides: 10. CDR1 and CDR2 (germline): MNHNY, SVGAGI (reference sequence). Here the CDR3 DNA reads TGTGCCAGCAGTGACTGGACTAGCGGGAGTAGCAGTGAGCAGTTCTTC. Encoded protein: CASSDWTSGSSSEQFF.

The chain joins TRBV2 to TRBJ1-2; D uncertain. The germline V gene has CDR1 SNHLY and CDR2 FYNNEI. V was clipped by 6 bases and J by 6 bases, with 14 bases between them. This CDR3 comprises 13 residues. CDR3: CASSLKRTDGYTF. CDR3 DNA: TGTGCCAGCAGCCTAAAAAGGACGGATGGCTACACCTTC.

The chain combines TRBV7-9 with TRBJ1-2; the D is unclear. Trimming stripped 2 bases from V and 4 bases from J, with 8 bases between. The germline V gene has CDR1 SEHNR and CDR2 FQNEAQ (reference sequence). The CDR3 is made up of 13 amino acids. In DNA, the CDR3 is TGTGCCAGCAGCTTACCTCAACTCTATGGCTACACCTTC. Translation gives CASSLPQLYGYTF.

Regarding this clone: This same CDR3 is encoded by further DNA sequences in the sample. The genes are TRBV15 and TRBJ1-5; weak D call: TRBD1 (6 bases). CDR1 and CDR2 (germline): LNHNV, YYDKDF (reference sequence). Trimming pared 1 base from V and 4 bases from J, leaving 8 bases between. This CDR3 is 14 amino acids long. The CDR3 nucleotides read TGTGCCACCAGCAGAGGGGGGGCAAATCAGCCCCAGCATTTT. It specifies CATSRGGANQPQHF.

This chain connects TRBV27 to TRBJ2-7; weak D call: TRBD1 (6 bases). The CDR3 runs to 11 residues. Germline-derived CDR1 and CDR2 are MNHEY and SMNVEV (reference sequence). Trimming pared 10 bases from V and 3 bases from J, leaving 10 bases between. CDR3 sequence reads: CATKQGYEQYF. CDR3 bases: TGTGCCACCAAACAGGGCTACGAGCAGTACTTC.

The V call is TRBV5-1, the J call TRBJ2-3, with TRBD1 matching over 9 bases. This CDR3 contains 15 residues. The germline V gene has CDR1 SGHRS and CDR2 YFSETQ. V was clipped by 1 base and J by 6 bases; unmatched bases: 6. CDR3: CASSLRGTGTDTQYF. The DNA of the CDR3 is TGCGCCAGCAGCTTGCGTGGGACAGGGACCGATACGCAGTATTTT.

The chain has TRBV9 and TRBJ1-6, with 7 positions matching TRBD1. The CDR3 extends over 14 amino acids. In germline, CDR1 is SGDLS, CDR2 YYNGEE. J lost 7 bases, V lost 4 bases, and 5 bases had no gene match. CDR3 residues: CASSQTGDNSPLHF. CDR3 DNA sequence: TGTGCCAGCAGCCAAACAGGGGACAATTCACCCCTCCACTTT.

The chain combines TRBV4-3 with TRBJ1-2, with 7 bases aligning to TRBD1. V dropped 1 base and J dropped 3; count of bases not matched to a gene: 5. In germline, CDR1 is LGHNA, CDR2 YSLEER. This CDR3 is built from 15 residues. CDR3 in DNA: TGCGCCAGCAGCCAAGGGGACAGTGCTGACTATGGCTACACCTTC. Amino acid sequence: CASSQGDSADYGYTF.

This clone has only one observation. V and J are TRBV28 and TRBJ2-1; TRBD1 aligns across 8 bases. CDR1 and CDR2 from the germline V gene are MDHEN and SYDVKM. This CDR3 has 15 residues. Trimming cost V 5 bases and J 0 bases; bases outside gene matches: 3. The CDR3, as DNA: TGTGCCAGCAGTAGGGACAGGTACTCCTACAATGAGCAGTTCTTC. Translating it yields CASSRDRYSYNEQFF.

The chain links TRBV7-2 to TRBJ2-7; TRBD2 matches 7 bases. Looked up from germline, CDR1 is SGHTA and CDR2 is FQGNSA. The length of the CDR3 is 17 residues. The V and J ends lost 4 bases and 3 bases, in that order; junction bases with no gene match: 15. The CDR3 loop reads CASSSTSGGKWGYEQYF. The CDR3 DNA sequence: TGTGCCAGCAGCTCGACCTCCGGGGGGAAGTGGGGCTACGAGCAGTACTTC.

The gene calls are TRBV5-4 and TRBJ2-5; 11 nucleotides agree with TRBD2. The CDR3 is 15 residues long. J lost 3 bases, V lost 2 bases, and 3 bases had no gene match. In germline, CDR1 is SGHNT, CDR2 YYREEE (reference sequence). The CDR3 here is CASSLGTSGEETQYF. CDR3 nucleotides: TGTGCCAGCAGCTTAGGGACTAGCGGAGAAGAGACCCAGTACTTC.

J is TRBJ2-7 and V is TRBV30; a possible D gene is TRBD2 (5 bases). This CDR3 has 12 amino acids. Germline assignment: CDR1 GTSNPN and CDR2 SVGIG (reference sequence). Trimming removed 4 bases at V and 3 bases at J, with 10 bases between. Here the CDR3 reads CAWTSSRYEQYF. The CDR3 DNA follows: TGTGCCTGGACCTCTAGCCGCTACGAGCAGTACTTC.

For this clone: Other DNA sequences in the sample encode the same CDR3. CDR3 DNA sequence: TGCGCCAGCAGCTTAACGCAAGGGGAGCAGTACTTC. Translation: CASSLTQGEQYF. The chain carries TRBV5-1 and TRBJ2-7; D remains unclear. CDR3 length equals 12 residues. The V end lost 2 bases, the J end lost 7 bases, and 10 bases lay between the germline ends. Germline assignment: CDR1 SGHRS and CDR2 YFSETQ.

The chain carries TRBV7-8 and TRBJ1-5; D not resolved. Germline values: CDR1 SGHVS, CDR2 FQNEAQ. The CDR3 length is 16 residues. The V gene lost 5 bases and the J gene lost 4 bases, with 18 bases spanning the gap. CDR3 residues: CASSGPFYDLNQPQHF. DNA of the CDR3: TGTGCCAGCAGCGGACCATTTTATGACCTTAATCAGCCCCAGCATTTT.

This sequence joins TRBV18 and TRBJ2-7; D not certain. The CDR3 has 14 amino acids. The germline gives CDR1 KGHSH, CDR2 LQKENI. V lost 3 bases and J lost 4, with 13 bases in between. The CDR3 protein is CASSPLSGSYEQYF. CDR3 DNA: TGTGCCAGCTCACCTCTGTCAGGATCATACGAGCAGTACTTC.